The 31 T cell receptor beta chains reported below all come from one sample, sequenced in a study of T cell changes during pregnancy in multiple sclerosis. The method was immunoSEQ multiplex PCR; TCRdb's version includes in-frame clones alone and lacks a portion of them. This table has 90,000 to 120,000 clones, about 90% appearing once. The sequences come from peripheral blood, collected in the third trimester of pregnancy. The origin of the receptors is a female donor in good health, enrolled as a control in a pregnancy study.

This chain connects TRBV7-2 to TRBJ1-1, with a possible D match to TRBD1 (6 bases). Germline CDR1 is SGHTA and CDR2 is FQGNSA. The CDR3 runs 15 residues. Trimming took off 4 bases at V and 0 bases at J, with 12 bases between the two ends. Written as DNA, the CDR3 is TGTGCCAGCAGCTCCCAGGACAGAGTGAACACTGAAGCTTTCTTT. It translates to CASSSQDRVNTEAFF.

Of note for this clone: Other DNA sequences in the same sample also yield this CDR3. The J gene is TRBJ2-3, the V gene TRBV12-5, with 7 bases lining up with TRBD2. The germline gives CDR1 LGHNT, CDR2 FRNRAP. The CDR3 totals 13 residues. V shed 4 bases, J shed 6 bases, and the junction held 4 bases outside the gene matches. CDR3 sequence (DNA): TGTGCTAGTGGTTGGGCGGGGGTGGATACGCAGTATTTT. Translation gives CASGWAGVDTQYF.

V is TRBV5-6 and J is TRBJ1-2, with a possible D match to TRBD1 (6 bases). The CDR3 spans 13 residues. V lost 4 bases, J lost 6 bases, and 13 bases lay in between. Looked up from germline, CDR1 is SGHDT and CDR2 is YYEEEE. DNA for the CDR3: TGTGCCAGCAGCGCGGGGGGGCAACATGGCTACACCTTC. Translated, it gives CASSAGGQHGYTF.

The genes are TRBV9 and TRBJ2-3, with 8 bases lining up with TRBD2. The CDR3 has 16 amino acids. The germline V gene encodes CDR1 SGDLS and CDR2 YYNGEE. J lost 5 bases, V lost 4 bases, and 12 bases had no gene match. As DNA, the CDR3 is TGTGCCAGCAGCTACCAGACGGGGGGGGCCGGAGATACGCAGTATTTT. Its translation is CASSYQTGGAGDTQYF.

This rearrangement joins TRBV5-1 to TRBJ2-7; TRBD1 agrees at 8 bases. Germline V CDR1 and CDR2: SGHRS, YFSETQ. Trimming removed 3 bases from V and 3 bases from J; junction bases left unmatched: 5. The CDR3 consists of 14 residues. DNA of the CDR3: TGCGCCAGCAGCTCCCAGGGGGCCCTCTACGAGCAGTACTTC. It specifies CASSSQGALYEQYF.

The rearrangement joins TRBV5-4 to TRBJ2-3, with D unresolved. This CDR3 spans 15 amino acids. V was shortened by 0 bases and J by 2 bases, with 10 bases between the two germline ends. Germline V gene sequence: CDR1 SGHNT, CDR2 YYREEE (reference sequence). CDR3 protein: CASSLAPKDTDTQYF. Here the CDR3 DNA reads TGTGCCAGCAGCTTGGCCCCTAAAGACACAGATACGCAGTATTTT.

The chain uses TRBV7-8 and TRBJ1-5; 9 bases agree with TRBD1. The CDR3 is 15 amino acids. With V trimmed by 5 bases and J by 3 bases, 5 bases remained unmatched. The germline V gene has CDR1 SGHVS and CDR2 FQNEAQ. Written as DNA, the CDR3 is TGTGCCAGCAGCGCCGGGACAGGGATCAATCAGCCCCAGCATTTT. Its protein is CASSAGTGINQPQHF.

This chain uses TRBV10-3 with TRBJ1-1; no clear D. V lost 0 bases, J lost 0 bases, and 8 bases lay in between. This CDR3 has 15 amino acids. The germline CDR1 and CDR2 sequences are ENHRY and SYGVKD. CDR3 sequence: CAISESAVMNTEAFF. The DNA for the CDR3 is TGTGCCATCAGTGAGTCGGCAGTAATGAACACTGAAGCTTTCTTT.

A single count supports this clone. V is TRBV7-2 and J is TRBJ1-1, with D perhaps matching TRBD1 (6 bases). Trimming cost V 4 bases and J 5 bases, with 11 bases left between them. The CDR3 is made up of 13 amino acids. CDR1 and CDR2 (germline): SGHTA, FQGNSA. The CDR3 region has the DNA TGTGCCAGCAGCTCGCAGGGGTATACTGAAGCTTTCTTT. Translation gives CASSSQGYTEAFF.

The chain links TRBV19 to TRBJ1-5, with TRBD1 matching over 8 bases. J was trimmed by 1 base and V by 9 bases; bases with no gene match: 11. Germline-derived CDR1 and CDR2 are LNHDA and SQIVND (reference sequence). The CDR3 loop spans 16 amino acids. In DNA form, the CDR3 reads TGTGCCAGCACTAATTACAGGGGGTCAAGCAATCAGCCCCAGCATTTT. Its translation: CASTNYRGSSNQPQHF.

This clone was counted between two and nine times. This chain uses TRBV25-1 with TRBJ1-1; 8 bases are a match to TRBD1. The trim removed 4 bases at V and 4 bases at J, leaving 5 bases unmatched. The CDR3 length is 14 residues. Germline V CDR1 and CDR2: MGHDK, SYGVNS. The CDR3 DNA reads TGTGCCAGCAGTGCGTACAGGGGGAGCACTGAAGCTTTCTTT. Protein product: CASSAYRGSTEAFF.

This clone was counted once. The J gene is TRBJ2-5, the V gene TRBV6-1; TRBD1 is a possible D gene (7 bases). The CDR3 extends over 18 amino acids. Germline CDR1 is MNHNS and CDR2 is SASEGT. V shed 1 base and J shed 3 bases, with 21 bases lying between them. CDR3: CASSEVSGYGGGEETQYF. The CDR3 DNA reads TGTGCCAGCAGTGAAGTTTCTGGGTATGGAGGGGGCGAAGAGACCCAGTACTTC.

The CDR3 loop reads CASSVGQGGNTEAFF. In DNA form, the CDR3 reads TGCGCCAGCAGCGTAGGACAGGGAGGGAACACTGAAGCTTTCTTT. The chain is built from TRBV5-1 and TRBJ1-1, with 8 positions matching TRBD1. The ends lost 4 bases at V and 1 base at J; junction bases unmatched: 6. The CDR3 runs 15 residues. Germline values: CDR1 SGHRS, CDR2 YFSETQ. Full variable domain (remainder filled in from reference TRBV5-1 and TRBJ1-1): KAGVTQTPRYLIKTRGQQVTLSCSPISGHRSVSWYQQTPGQGLQFLFEYFSETQRNKGNFPGRFSGRQFSNSRSEMNVSTLELGDSALYLCASSVGQGGNTEAFFGQGTRLTVV.

This chain uses TRBV10-3 with TRBJ2-2, with 8 positions matching TRBD2. Germline V gene sequence: CDR1 ENHRY, CDR2 SYGVKD. V shed 2 bases and J 5 bases; nucleotides not matched to a gene: 7. The CDR3 consists of 16 residues. The DNA for the CDR3 is TGTGCCATCAGTGAGGTGATAGCGGGGAGGACCGGGGAGCTGTTTTTT. It yields the protein CAISEVIAGRTGELFF.

The table lists this clone with a count of one. The V gene is TRBV5-4, the J gene TRBJ1-4; D is uncertain. The germline V gene has CDR1 SGHNT and CDR2 YYREEE (reference sequence). Trimming shortened V by 0 bases and J by 6 bases, and 6 bases separated the two germline ends. The CDR3 totals 13 residues. The CDR3 reads CASSLVADEKLFF. The CDR3 DNA reads as TGTGCCAGCAGCTTGGTCGCAGATGAAAAACTGTTTTTT.

The chain recombines TRBV27 with TRBJ2-1; D not certain. Germline CDR1 reads MNHEY; CDR2 reads SMNVEV (reference sequence). CDR3 length: 17 residues. Trimming cost V 3 bases and J 8 bases, with 23 bases left between them. In nucleotides, the CDR3 is TGTGCCAGCAGTTTTAGCACCGCCCTAGTCAAAGTGCATGAGCAGTTCTTC. As protein: CASSFSTALVKVHEQFF.

V and J are TRBV29-1 and TRBJ1-4, with D possibly TRBD1 on 6 matching bases. Germline V gives CDR1 SQVTM, CDR2 ANQGSEA. V was clipped by 3 bases and J by 4 bases, with 9 bases between them. This CDR3 has 13 residues. The CDR3 loop is CSVEDSYNEKLFF. In nucleotides, the CDR3 is TGCAGCGTTGAGGACAGCTATAATGAAAAACTGTTTTTT.

This chain connects TRBV5-1 to TRBJ2-5; 12 bases map to TRBD2. The CDR3 covers 16 residues. V lost 2 bases and J lost 2; bases outside the gene matches: 4. Germline-derived CDR1 and CDR2 are SGHRS and YFSETQ. CDR3 sequence (DNA): TGCGCCAGCAGCTTAAGACTAGCGGGGGAGCAAGAGACCCAGTACTTC. Residues: CASSLRLAGEQETQYF.

This clone has a single count. The rearrangement uses TRBV28 and TRBJ1-1; 7 bases map to TRBD1. The CDR3 runs 17 residues. Germline values: CDR1 MDHEN, CDR2 SYDVKM. Unmatched junction bases numbered 11, after V lost 4 bases and J lost 0 bases. CDR3 region: CASSSGDSDFMNTEAFF. The CDR3 DNA is TGTGCCAGCAGTTCCGGGGACAGTGATTTTATGAACACTGAAGCTTTCTTT.

J is TRBJ2-3 and V is TRBV7-3; 11 nucleotides align to TRBD2. Germline-derived CDR1 and CDR2 are SGHTA and FQGTGA. V gave up 5 bases and J gave up 0 bases; unmatched junction bases: 10. The CDR3 has 18 amino acids. CDR3 sequence (DNA): TGTGCCAGCAGCCTTAGCGGGGGGGCCGTGCATAGCACAGATACGCAGTATTTT. Amino acids: CASSLSGGAVHSTDTQYF.

The rearrangement joins TRBV6-6 to TRBJ1-1; 10 bases fit TRBD1. Germline V gene lookup returns CDR1 MNHNY and CDR2 SVGAGI (reference sequence). After removal of 6 bases from V and 5 bases from J, the junction contained 9 bases not matched to a gene. The CDR3 has 15 amino acids. The CDR3 sequence is CASRTGGQGRTEAFF. The CDR3 nucleotides are TGTGCCAGCAGGACAGGGGGCCAAGGAAGGACTGAAGCTTTCTTT.

CDR3 in amino acids: CASSGTRQGTGELFF. In DNA, the CDR3 is TGTGCCAGCAGCGGCACCCGACAGGGGACCGGGGAGCTGTTTTTT. This chain links TRBV9 with TRBJ2-2, with TRBD1 identical over 8 bases. Germline V gene data show CDR1 as SGDLS and CDR2 as YYNGEE. There are 15 residues in the CDR3. The junction had 6 bases not matched to a gene; V was cut back by 3 bases and J by 5 bases.

V and J are TRBV30 and TRBJ1-5, with D possibly matching TRBD1 (6 bases). Trimming took 0 bases from V and 7 from J, leaving 22 bases between them. Germline V gives CDR1 GTSNPN, CDR2 SVGIG (reference sequence). The CDR3 runs 17 residues. CDR3 in amino acids: CAWSVPGGHGGGQPQHF. In nucleotides, the CDR3 is TGTGCCTGGAGTGTACCGGGGGGCCACGGAGGGGGGCAGCCCCAGCATTTT.

This chain uses TRBV12-2 with TRBJ2-1; the table's D call of TRBD2 was not tested on the DNA. TRBV12-2 constitutes a pseudogene. CDR3 length: 16 residues. In DNA, the CDR3 is TGTGCAAGTCGCTTAGTACTAGCGGGGAAGTACAATGAGCAGTTCTTC. Translated: CASRLVLAGKYNEQFF.

The CDR3 DNA follows: TGTGCCAGCAGCCCTGGAGTGTTTGCGGAGTATTTT. This sequence encodes CASSPGVFAEYF. The genes are TRBV7-2 and TRBJ2-3; unclear D gene. The CDR3 extends over 12 amino acids. CDR1 and CDR2 (germline): SGHTA, FQGNSA. The ends were cut back, 5 bases at V and 13 bases at J, with 16 bases in the middle.

The gene calls are TRBV7-3 and TRBJ2-1; D ambiguous. Germline V lookup: CDR1 SGHTA, CDR2 FQGTGA. CDR3 size: 14 residues. V gave up 5 bases and J gave up 9 bases, with 17 bases separating them. In DNA, the CDR3 is TGTGCCAGCAGCCCCTTCAAAGGAGAGGTTGAGCAGTTCTTC. It specifies CASSPFKGEVEQFF.

The chain carries TRBV5-4 and TRBJ2-3; D might be TRBD1 (7 bases). This CDR3 comprises 16 residues. V lost 4 bases and J 0 bases, leaving 15 bases between the germline ends. Per germline, CDR1 SGHNT and CDR2 YYREEE (reference sequence). The CDR3 here is CASSPLEGASTDTQYF. As DNA, the CDR3 is TGTGCCAGCAGCCCCCTGGAGGGGGCAAGCACAGATACGCAGTATTTT. Full variable domain (remainder filled in from reference TRBV5-4 and TRBJ2-3): ETGVTQSPTHLIKTRGQQVTLRCSSQSGHNTVSWYQQALGQGPQFIFQYYREEENGRGNFPPRFSGLQFPNYSSELNVNALELDDSALYLCASSPLEGASTDTQYFGPGTRLTVL.

This chain joins TRBV7-8 and TRBJ2-5; 7 bases align to TRBD1. From germline, CDR1 is SGHVS and CDR2 FQNEAQ. The CDR3 has 15 amino acids. With V trimmed by 4 bases and J by 6 bases, 11 bases remained unmatched. This CDR3 is CASSSSTGMGKTQYF. The CDR3 DNA reads TGTGCCAGCAGCTCTTCGACAGGGATGGGGAAGACCCAGTACTTC.

The CDR3 DNA follows: TGTGCCAGCACCACTAGCGGGGGAAGCACAGATACGCAGTATTTT. Translated, it gives CASTTSGGSTDTQYF. This chain uses TRBV5-4 with TRBJ2-3; 11 positions agree with TRBD2. With 6 bases clipped from V and 0 bases from J, the junction kept 3 bases outside the gene matches. Germline CDR1 SGHNT, CDR2 YYREEE (reference sequence). The CDR3 length is 15 residues. Together with reference TRBV5-4 and TRBJ2-3, the CDR3 gives the full variable domain: ETGVTQSPTHLIKTRGQQVTLRCSSQSGHNTVSWYQQALGQGPQFIFQYYREEENGRGNFPPRFSGLQFPNYSSELNVNALELDDSALYLCASTTSGGSTDTQYFGPGTRLTVL.

This chain links TRBV5-4 with TRBJ1-1; 7 bases are a match to TRBD1. In germline, CDR1 is SGHNT, CDR2 YYREEE (reference sequence). V lost 1 base to trimming and J lost 3 bases; unmatched junction nucleotides: 0. The CDR3 is 13 amino acids. The CDR3 protein is CASSLTGDTEAFF. The DNA for the CDR3 is TGTGCCAGCAGCTTGACAGGGGACACTGAAGCTTTCTTT.

This chain links TRBV19 with TRBJ1-3; D remains ambiguous. The V gene's germline CDR1 is LNHDA and CDR2 SQIVND (reference sequence). The CDR3 runs 14 residues. V gave up 5 bases and J gave up 0 bases, with 8 bases separating them. As DNA, the CDR3 is TGTGCCAGTAGTTTACTGAGCTCTGGAAACACCATATATTTT. It translates to CASSLLSSGNTIYF.